This TCR beta chain stems from a study of T cell clonality in common variable immunodeficiency (dated by TCRdb to the mid-2010s). This clone was counted ten times or more. The antigen it binds to is not known. The CDR3 end falls 3 residues outside the read, so it is completed with the germline J gene. Most CVID patients and most healthy controls were of Caucasian heritage. Heparinized peripheral whole blood samples of about 4.5 to 8.5 ml were collected from each donor. Genomic DNA from adults with common variable immune deficiency (CVID) and from healthy adult controls was the source for sequencing TCRbeta CDR3 repertoires. A total of about 22 healthy adult volunteers (12 female and ten or so male; age range roughly 20 to 66 years, mean age approximately 35) were included in the control group. Diluted blood was subjected to density centrifugation over Hypaque 1077 or Ficoll-Paque for isolation of peripheral blood mononuclear cells. Genomic DNA was obtained from unsorted mononuclear cells through either Qiagen column purification or a centrifugation-based method.

CVID samples and control samples contributed equivalent amounts of genomic DNA as sequencing input. For every sample, a 60 bp segment covering the rearranged TCRbeta CDR3 region was amplified and then sequenced. The immunoSEQ assay, a bias-corrected multiplex PCR combined with high-throughput sequencing, was used to amplify TCRbeta. Per the original workflow: Every unique nucleotide sequence was considered a clone and was annotated with V, D and J genes, copy number and frequency. Sequences were labeled productive if in frame, and non-productive if out of frame or containing stop codons. As previously described, Shannon's entropy was used to calculate clonality. Mean CDR3 Kyte-Doolittle hydropathy was derived from the predicted amino acid sequences of productive clones. Hierarchical clustering of scaled V gene usage was performed with the R hclust function using Manhattan distance and complete linkage. To assess clone sharing by CDR3 amino acid sequence, 12 repertoires per group were resampled over 100 rounds. The repertoires were screened for 70 published EBV-specific TCRbeta sequences and approximately 240 published CMV-specific TCRbeta sequences. After two CVID samples that produced fewer than 10,000 sequences were dropped from the analysis, 42 CVID repertoires remained. TCRdb holds this immuneACCESS table with in-frame rearrangements only. Some clones are missing; in checked studies, unresolved V genes explain under half, and the rest has no known cause. V, J and clone size derive from that table, while D and trimming were established from the DNA sequence. The table puts 35,000 to 55,000 clones in this sample, none counted just once. The ten largest make up roughly 0.66% of the sample.

Broad study findings and their caveats: Correlations of repertoire features with clinical complications were constrained by heterogeneity among patients within the CVID cohort. Even though DNA input was equal, the average per sample came to about 81,820 unique sequences for controls compared with around 33,000 for CVID samples. Healthy controls shared more TCRbeta clones with each other than CVID subjects shared among themselves (p < 0.0001). TCRbeta clonality was higher in CVID subjects than in healthy controls (t-test p = 0.018), and the increase was most characteristic of about a third of subjects. According to the authors, finding the cause of the higher clonality in CVID would require sequencing the repertoires of T cell subpopulations. CVID TCRbeta sequences reportedly showed fewer deletions and N-nucleotide insertions and lacked highly modified clones with 13 or more V deletions.

Taken from cysteine to phenylalanine, the CDR3 has 15 residues. The DNA has 36 bases, all within the CDR3, and is read from base 1. The germline V gene encodes CDR1 LNHDA and CDR2 SQIVND (reference sequence). Germline trimming amounts to 7 bases on V and 1 base on J, with 4 as the count of junction bases outside the gene matches. The receptor's source is a person aged 18 to 75 in good health. The sequencing sample was made of peripheral blood mononuclear cells. Rearrangement joined TRBV19 to TRBJ2-1; TRBD1 agrees with 10 junctional bases. The sequenced part of the CDR3 DNA is TGTGCCAGTATCCCGGGACAGGGGTCCTACAATGAG. Its coded protein is CASIPGQGSYNE. The CDR3 reads in full as CASIPGQGSYNEQFF.